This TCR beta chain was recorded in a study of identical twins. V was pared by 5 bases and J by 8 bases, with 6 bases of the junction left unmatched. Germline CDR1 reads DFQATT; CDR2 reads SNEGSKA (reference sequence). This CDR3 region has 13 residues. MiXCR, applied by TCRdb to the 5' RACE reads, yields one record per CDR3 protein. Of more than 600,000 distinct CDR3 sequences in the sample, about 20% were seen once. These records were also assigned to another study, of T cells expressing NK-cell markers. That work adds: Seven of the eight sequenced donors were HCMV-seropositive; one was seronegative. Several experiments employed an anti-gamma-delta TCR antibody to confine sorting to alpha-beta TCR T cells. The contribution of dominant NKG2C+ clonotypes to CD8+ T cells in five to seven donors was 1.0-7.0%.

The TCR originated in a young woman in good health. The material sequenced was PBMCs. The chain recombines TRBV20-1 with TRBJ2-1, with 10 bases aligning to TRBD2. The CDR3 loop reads CSAVLAGAYEQFF. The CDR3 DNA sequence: TGCAGTGCTGTCCTAGCGGGAGCTTATGAGCAGTTCTTC.